This T cell receptor beta chain was sequenced for a study of T cells in Graves' hyperthyroidism and ophthalmopathy (dated by TCRdb to between 2018 and 2021). Context from the whole study: Peripheral blood was sampled at the time of initial diagnosis, prior to any treatment. To identify distinguishing TCR V-J signatures, a discovery cohort of about 100 patients was used, comprising 40 to 45 with Graves' ophthalmopathy and about 59 with stable Graves' hyperthyroidism. Whether ophthalmopathy could be predicted prospectively was tested in an independent validation cohort made up of 18 to 20 hyperthyroidism patients plus 17 patients who later progressed to ophthalmopathy. The 100 or so discovery patients were randomly divided into training and test sets at a 7:3 ratio. Thyroid tissue and blood T-cell repertoires from several Graves' hyperthyroidism patients were also compared in the study. After blood sampling, hyperthyroidism patients were treated with methimazole at a starting dose of 30 mg daily, and ophthalmopathy patients were treated with high-dose intravenous methylprednisolone. According to the paper, TCR Vbeta CDR3 sequencing was carried out on over 130 peripheral blood samples, which came from fewer than 50 ophthalmopathy, under 85 hyperthyroidism and about 17 progressor patients.

In the ophthalmopathy patients, disease was moderately to severely active, with a Clinical Activity Score of 3 or more, a NOSPECS grade of 4 or more, and a duration of less than 3 months. Exclusion was applied to patients with uncontrolled infections, other autoimmune diseases, pregnancy or lactation. Clinical symptoms, serum thyroxine and TRAb, thyroid ultrasound, and orbital computed tomography formed the basis for the diagnoses. PBMCs were isolated from around 10 ml of fresh peripheral blood by Ficoll-Paque density gradient centrifugation. Total RNA was extracted using Trizol reagent, and RNA quality was assessed on an Agilent 2100 Bioanalyzer. The research as a whole found: Most expanded thyroid clonotypes (frequency above 0.001) were also detected in blood, a finding suggesting that blood repertoires may reflect thyroid immune responses. A 13 V-J signature model separated ophthalmopathy from stable hyperthyroidism, with around 90% sensitivity and roughly 81% specificity in cross-validation and 80%/75% in testing. During validation, the model predicted progression to ophthalmopathy a median of around six months ahead of onset, with around 65% sensitivity and under 85% specificity. Sample size was not statistically predetermined, and blinding of investigators to group allocation was not performed.

There are 13 amino acids in the CDR3, from cysteine to phenylalanine inclusive. Only the CDR3 DNA is retained, 39 bases long and in frame from the first base. Trimming removed 5 bases from V and 10 bases from J, leaving 15 bases between the germline ends. A word on this clonotype: The antigen it binds to is not known. Being one base from a much bigger clone, this may be a read error.

The TCR beta CDR3 regions were amplified from the RNA transcripts. For the first round of RT-PCR on the TCR CDR3, the HTBI primer set was used together with the Qiagen OneStep RT-PCR kit. The libraries were constructed in a second round of multiplex PCR and then size-selected and purified. The libraries were sequenced on an Illumina HiSeq2000 using paired-end 100 bp reads. Under the source paper's analysis protocol: SOAPnuke was used to process the raw data, with reads discarded if the reads contained adapters or uncalled bases, had a mean Phred below 15, or lacked an exact constant-primer or identifier match. High-quality paired reads were merged using COPE v1.2.5, and each unique nucleotide sequence was defined as a clonotype. MiTCR v1.1 was used to align the clonotypes against IMGT TRBV, TRBD and TRBJ reference segments. The analysis was restricted to V-J combinations with a frequency above 0.0001, which together covered just over 98% of the repertoires. A TCS score was defined as the ratio between F50 (clonal expansion) and ExV (chaos), using BLOSUM62-based TCRdist between CDR3 peptides within each V-J. Welch's t-statistics and random forest reduced 450 to 600 V-J features to roughly 13, which were used in a naive Bayes classifier (R e1071). TCRdb reworked the public reads: Q25 trimming with fastp, MiXCR clone assembly, productive beta chains retained. Rows are unified per CDR3 protein, each entry keeping the most common DNA and genes. None of the V and J calls come from the authors' own analysis; TCRdb made them. This sample comprises around 600,000 distinct CDR3 sequences, roughly 16% of them detected only once. The top ten clonotypes cover 2.5% to 4% of the sample.

The clonotype originates from a middle-aged woman with Graves' ophthalmopathy. The receptor chain draws on TRBV12-3 or TRBV12-4 and TRBJ2-1, with a weak D call of TRBD2 (5 bases match). Sequences were obtained from blood. The CDR3 protein: CASSPSTPGEQFF. Read as DNA, the sequence is TGTGCCAGCAGTCCTTCTACCCCGGGAGAGCAGTTCTTC.